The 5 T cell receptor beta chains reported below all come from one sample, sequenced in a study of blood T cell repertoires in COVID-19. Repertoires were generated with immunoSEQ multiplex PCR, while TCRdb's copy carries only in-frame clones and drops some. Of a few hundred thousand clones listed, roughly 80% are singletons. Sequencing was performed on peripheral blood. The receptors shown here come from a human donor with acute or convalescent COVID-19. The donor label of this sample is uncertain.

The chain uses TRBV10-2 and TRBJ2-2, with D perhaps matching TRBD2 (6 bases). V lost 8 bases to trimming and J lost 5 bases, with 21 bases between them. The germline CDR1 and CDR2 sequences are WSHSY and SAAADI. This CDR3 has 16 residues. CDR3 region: CASCSTGPGTTGELFF. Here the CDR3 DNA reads TGCGCCAGCTGTTCTACAGGCCCGGGGACTACCGGGGAGCTGTTTTTT.

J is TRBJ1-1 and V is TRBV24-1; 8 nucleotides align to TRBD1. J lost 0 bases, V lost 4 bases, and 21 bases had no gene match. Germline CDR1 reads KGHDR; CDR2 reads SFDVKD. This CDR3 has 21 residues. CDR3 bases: TGTGCCACCAGTGAGCCCTGGGGTGGAGGGACAGGAGTTGTTATGAACACTGAAGCTTTCTTT. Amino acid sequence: CATSEPWGGGTGVVMNTEAFF.

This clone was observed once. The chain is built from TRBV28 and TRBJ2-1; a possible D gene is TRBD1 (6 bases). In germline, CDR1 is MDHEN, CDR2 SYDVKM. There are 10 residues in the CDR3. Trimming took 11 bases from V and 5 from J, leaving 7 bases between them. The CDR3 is CAAGDNEQFF. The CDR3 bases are TGTGCCGCAGGGGACAATGAGCAGTTCTTC. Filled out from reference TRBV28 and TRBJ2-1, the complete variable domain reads DVKVTQSSRYLVKRTGEKVFLECVQDMDHENMFWYRQDPGLGLRLIYFSYDVKMKEKGDIPEGYSVSREKKERFSLILESASTNQTSMYLCAAGDNEQFFGPGTRLTVL.

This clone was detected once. The CDR3 DNA is TGTGCCAGCAGTGACGGGACAGCTCAGCCCCAGCATTTT. Its translation is CASSDGTAQPQHF. This rearrangement joins TRBV27 to TRBJ1-5; 7 nucleotides align to TRBD1. Germline V gene data show CDR1 as MNHEY and CDR2 as SMNVEV (reference sequence). Trimming at V came to 5 bases and at J to 6 bases, leaving 4 bases not matched to a gene. This CDR3 region has 13 residues.

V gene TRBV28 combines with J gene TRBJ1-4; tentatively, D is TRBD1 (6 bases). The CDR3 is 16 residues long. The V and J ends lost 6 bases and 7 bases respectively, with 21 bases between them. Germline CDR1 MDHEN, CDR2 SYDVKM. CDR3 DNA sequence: TGTGCCAGCAGCCTTGAGACAGGCAGGAATGGTGAAAAACTGTTTTTT. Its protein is CASSLETGRNGEKLFF.